This T cell receptor (beta chain) originates from a study of neoadjuvant anti-PD-1 for oral cavity cancer. Described time point: after neoadjuvant nivolumab, at surgical resection. CDR1 and CDR2 from the germline V gene are SGHVS and FQNEAQ. CDR3 size: 13 residues. V was shortened by 0 bases and J by 3 bases, with 6 bases between the two germline ends. Clones were sequenced by immunoSEQ multiplex PCR, and TCRdb holds only the in-frame ones, with some missing. The data show roughly 13,000 clones, approximately 74% seen once. This chain connects TRBV7-8 to TRBJ2-7; D gene uncertain. The source was PBMCs, collected after nivolumab (anti-PD-1) treatment. This TCR was recovered from a person between 40 and 85 years old with oral cavity squamous cell carcinoma. The chain's CDR3 is CASSLATGYEQYF. For the CDR3, the DNA is TGTGCCAGCAGCTTAGCGACCGGCTACGAGCAGTACTTC.